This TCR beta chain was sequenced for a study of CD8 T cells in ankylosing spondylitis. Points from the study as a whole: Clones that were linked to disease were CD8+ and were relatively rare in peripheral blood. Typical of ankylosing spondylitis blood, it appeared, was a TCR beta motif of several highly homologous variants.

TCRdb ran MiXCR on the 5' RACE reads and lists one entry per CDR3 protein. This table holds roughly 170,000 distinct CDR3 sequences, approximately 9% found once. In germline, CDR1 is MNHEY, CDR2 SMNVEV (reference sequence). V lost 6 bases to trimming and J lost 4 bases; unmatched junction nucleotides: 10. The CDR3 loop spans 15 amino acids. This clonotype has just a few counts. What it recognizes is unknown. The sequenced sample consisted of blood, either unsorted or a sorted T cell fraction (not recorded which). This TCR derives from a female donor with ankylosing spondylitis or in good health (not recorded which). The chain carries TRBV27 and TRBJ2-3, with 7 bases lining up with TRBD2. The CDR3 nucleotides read TGTGCCAGCAGGGTGACTAGCTCCCCCCCAGATACGCAGTATTTT. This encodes CASRVTSSPPDTQYF.